This T cell receptor beta chain was observed in a study of blood T cell repertoires in COVID-19 (dated by TCRdb to the early 2020s). In the study overall: The collaborator samples originated in the United States, Italy and Spain and spanned the acute and convalescent phases of COVID-19. The prospective study material was composed of cDNA or gDNA derived from T cells, B-cell-depleted T cells, or PBMCs. Deeply sampled blood TCRbeta repertoires from subjects exposed to, actively infected with, or recovered from COVID-19 were included in the dataset. The repertoires were made available in a free public database intended to serve as a resource for research on the immune response to SARS-CoV-2. The samples were drawn from the first 160 participants of the ongoing ImmuneRACE study and from 1,254 subjects provided by 6 global collaborators. A de-identified subject ID, COVID-19 status, age in years and sex were almost always included in the sample metadata. HLA class I and class II types, where available, came from metadata supplied by the sample provider rather than from assay-based typing. The full study reports these points: The quantity of clinical and demographic metadata differed by source and by participant and was supplied without curation.

Between the V and J ends, shortened by 2 bases and 2 bases respectively, the junction contains 18 bases. Via the germline V gene, CDR1 is SGHTA and CDR2 FQGNSA. Its CDR3 holds 17 amino acids, cysteine through phenylalanine. The read is trimmed to its CDR3 DNA, 51 bases read in frame from base 1. As to this clone: Its antigen target is currently unknown. The record has no base qualities; no much larger clone is one base away.

In Seattle, one collaborating source enrolled patients while the infection was active and tracked those patients longitudinally over the course of disease. Collaborating institutions collected whole blood in K2EDTA tubes following their own protocols. For TCRbeta analysis, collaborator samples were shipped as frozen whole blood, as isolated PBMCs, or as DNA extracted from either sample type. The immunoSEQ Assay, a bias-controlled multiplex PCR, was used to amplify TCRbeta CDR3 regions from genomic DNA. Concerning the study's data processing: The number of nucleated cells in each sample was estimated by amplification of reference gene primers within the assay. To quantify the absolute abundance of each unique TCRbeta CDR3 rearrangement, sequence reads were collapsed and filtered. Productive Simpson clonality was computed per sample as the square root of Simpson's diversity index over productive rearrangements. As stored in TCRdb, this immuneACCESS dataset retains in-frame rearrangements with V and J assigned. A fraction of the clones does not appear; measured against another copy, unresolved V genes explain less than half of the discrepancy, and the remainder lacks a known reason. That table furnishes V, J and clone size, whereas the DNA furnished D and trimming. This sample lists 310,000 or so clones; about nine tenths were detected once. The ten largest clones represent approximately 9.9% of the sample.

Sequenced input: peripheral blood. The sequence was collected from a young man with COVID-19, enrolled during active disease. The V and J segments used are TRBV7-2 and TRBJ1-2; 6 matching bases give a weak D call of TRBD1. The encoded CDR3 is CASSLNRRLQGNYGYTF. The DNA sequence is as follows: TGTGCCAGCAGCTTAAACAGGCGCCTTCAGGGGAACTATGGCTACACCTTC.